A selection of T cell receptor beta chains follows, all from one sample in a study of T cells in Graves' hyperthyroidism and ophthalmopathy. One entry per CDR3 protein, called by TCRdb with MiXCR from the multiplex PCR reads. Among about 510,000 distinct CDR3 sequences listed, 13% to 15% were seen once. Sequenced input: blood. The receptors come from a woman aged 40 to 50 with Graves' hyperthyroidism. The CDR3 runs from the conserved cysteine through the conserved F or W. Fields, in order: clone size, D gene, J gene, V gene, CDR3 protein, CDR3 DNA. D genes are given only for firm matches. Where a row states a size, it is once, few, many or the class of an expanded clone; other rows omit it.

.,TRBD2,TRBJ2-7,TRBV24-1,CATSGGLAGVGEQYF,TGTGCCACCAGTGGTGGACTAGCGGGAGTTGGAGAGCAGTACTTC
.,TRBD2,TRBJ2-3,TRBV6-1,CASSEGAGESDTQYF,TGTGCCAGCAGTGAAGGGGCGGGAGAATCGGATACGCAGTATTTT
many,.,TRBJ1-1,TRBV28,CASSPLRPTEAFF,TGTGCCAGCAGTCCCCTACGACCCACTGAAGCTTTCTTT
.,TRBD2,TRBJ2-1,TRBV9,CASSVASTSGAHNEQFF,TGTGCCAGCAGCGTAGCTTCGACTAGCGGGGCACACAATGAGCAGTTCTTC
few,TRBD2,TRBJ2-3,TRBV28,CASSFGLLAGTDTQYF,TGTGCCAGCAGTTTCGGTCTCCTAGCGGGCACAGATACGCAGTATTTT
.,.,TRBJ2-7,TRBV20-1,CSASLDTERFSYEQYF,TGCAGTGCTAGTCTCGATACGGAGCGTTTCTCCTACGAGCAGTACTTC
many,.,TRBJ2-7,TRBV3-1,CASSRGRPGPEQYF,TGTGCCAGCAGCCGAGGCCGACCGGGACCCGAGCAGTACTTC
many,TRBD1,TRBJ1-1,TRBV5-1,CASSLDRGRNTEAFF,TGCGCCAGCAGCTTGGACAGGGGGCGGAACACTGAAGCTTTCTTT
.,.,TRBJ1-6,TRBV3-1,CASSQDSAPNSPLHF,TGTGCCAGCAGCCAAGATTCGGCCCCGAATTCACCCCTCCACTTT
many,.,TRBJ2-7,TRBV6-6,CASSYDREVYEQYF,TGTGCCAGCAGTTACGACAGGGAGGTTTACGAGCAGTACTTC
few,.,TRBJ1-4,TRBV6-1,CASSSGTFTTNEKLFF,TGTGCCAGCAGTAGCGGGACATTCACAACTAATGAAAAACTGTTTTTT
many,.,TRBJ1-3,TRBV12-3/TRBV12-4,CASSGFRGNTIYF,TGTGCCAGTTCGGGGTTTCGGGGAAACACCATATATTTT
few,TRBD1,TRBJ2-5,TRBV6-1,CASSSFRDRIGRGETQYF,TGTGCCAGCAGTTCATTCCGGGACAGGATCGGTCGAGGAGAGACCCAGTACTTC
many,TRBD2,TRBJ2-7,TRBV28,CASSSTAGLVLYEQYF,TGTGCCAGCAGCTCTACCGCCGGACTAGTTCTCTACGAGCAGTACTTC
.,.,TRBJ2-6,TRBV27,CASSFRVGTTGANVLTF,TGTGCCAGCAGTTTCAGGGTGGGAACGACAGGGGCCAACGTCCTGACTTTC
many,TRBD2,TRBJ2-1,TRBV27,CASSLALAGNNEQFF,TGTGCCAGCAGTTTGGCTCTAGCGGGAAACAATGAGCAGTTCTTC
.,.,TRBJ2-1,TRBV5-4,CASSSAGLGRNEQFF,TGTGCCAGCAGCTCGGCGGGATTAGGACGCAATGAGCAGTTCTTC